Included here is one T cell receptor beta chain sequence, with context. The sample comes from a study of control samples from healthy donors and cancer patients. Trimming cost V 5 bases and J 2 bases; bases outside gene matches: 9. The CDR3 sequence is 15 residues long. Per germline, CDR1 LNHDA and CDR2 SQIVND (reference sequence). Repertoires were generated with immunoSEQ multiplex PCR, while TCRdb's copy carries only in-frame clones and drops some. The table includes some 30,000 clones, approximately 90% detected once. Sample: formalin-fixed, paraffin-embedded tissue. The clonotype originates from a female donor with melanoma. The rearrangement joins TRBV19 to TRBJ2-7, with TRBD2 matching over 7 bases. The CDR3 nucleotides read TGTGCCAGTAGTGCAACGCTAGCGGACACCTACGAGCAGTACTTC. Encoded protein: CASSATLADTYEQYF.